The text below deals with one TCR beta chain. Its antigen remains unidentified. There are 16 residues in the CDR3. Trimming cost V 0 bases and J 2 bases; bases outside gene matches: 5. Germline V gene data show CDR1 as SGHRS and CDR2 as YFSETQ. This record belongs to a study of CD8 T cells in ankylosing spondylitis. One entry per CDR3 protein, called by TCRdb with MiXCR from the 5' RACE reads. The sample consists of around 540,000 distinct CDR3 sequences, about 13% of them appearing once. Broader study findings: Blood of patients with ankylosing spondylitis appeared to be characterized by a TCR beta motif of several highly homologous variants.

This TCR was recovered from a male donor with ankylosing spondylitis. V gene TRBV5-1 combines with J gene TRBJ2-5; 9 bases match TRBD1. The specimen was blood, either unsorted or a sorted T cell fraction (not recorded which). The DNA for the CDR3 is TGCGCCAGCAGCTTGGCCCCCGGGACAGGGCAAGAGACCCAGTACTTC. This codes for CASSLAPGTGQETQYF.